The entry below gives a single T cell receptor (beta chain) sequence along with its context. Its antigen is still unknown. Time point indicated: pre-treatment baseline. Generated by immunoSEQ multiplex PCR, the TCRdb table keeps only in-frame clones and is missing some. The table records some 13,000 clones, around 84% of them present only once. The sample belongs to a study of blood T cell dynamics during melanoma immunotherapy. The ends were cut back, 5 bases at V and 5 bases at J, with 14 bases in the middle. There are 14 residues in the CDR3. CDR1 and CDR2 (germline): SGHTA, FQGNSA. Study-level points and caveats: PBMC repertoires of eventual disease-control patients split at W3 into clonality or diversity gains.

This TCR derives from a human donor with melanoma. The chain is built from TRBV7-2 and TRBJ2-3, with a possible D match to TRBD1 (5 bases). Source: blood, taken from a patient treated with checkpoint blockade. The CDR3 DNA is TGTGCCAGCAGCCCAGGGTCTGAAAGAGATACGCAGTATTTT. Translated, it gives CASSPGSERDTQYF.